One T cell receptor (beta chain) is described in this entry. The sample comes from a study of blood T cell repertoires in COVID-19. Overall study context: From the United States, Italy and Spain came samples of acute and convalescent COVID-19. T cells, B-cell-depleted T cells, or PBMCs provided the cDNA or gDNA that served as material.

TCRdb's table, derived via immunoSEQ multiplex PCR, lists solely in-frame clones and lacks some. The sample records fewer than 500,000 clones, around 89% being singletons. The TCR originated in a woman aged 25 to 39 with acute or convalescent COVID-19. Sequences were obtained from peripheral blood.

CDR3: CASSAFTGGKVGNTIYF. CDR3 bases: TGTGCCAGCAGCGCCTTCACAGGGGGCAAGGTTGGAAACACCATATATTTT. The rearrangement uses TRBV2 and TRBJ1-3; the match to TRBD1 covers 9 bases. Germline CDR1 SNHLY, CDR2 FYNNEI. The CDR3 is 17 amino acids. The ends lost 6 bases at V and 3 bases at J; junction bases unmatched: 12. The full variable domain, with the rest looked up from reference TRBV2 and TRBJ1-3, is EPEVTQTPSHQVTQMGQEVILRCVPISNHLYFYWYRQILGQKVEFLVSFYNNEISEKSEIFDDQFSVERPDGSNFTLKIRSTKLEDSAMYFCASSAFTGGKVGNTIYFGEGSWLTVV.